The 30 T cell receptor beta chains in this list originate from one sample, sequenced in a study of T cells after posttransplantation cyclophosphamide. Methotrexate plus calcineurin inhibitor accompanied controls' myeloablative marrow transplants; sampling was 1 year later. The protocol was immunoSEQ multiplex PCR, while the TCRdb copy is restricted to in-frame clones and leaves out a portion. This sample yields 15,000 to 20,000 clones, of which approximately 78% are seen a single time; under 3.5% belongs to the top ten. Specimen: PBMCs, collected roughly 460 days after allogeneic stem cell transplant with calcineurin inhibitor and methotrexate. The receptor set was obtained from a male patient between 25 and 39 years old who received an allogeneic stem cell transplant from an unrelated donor, was CMV-positive, and had acute and chronic GVHD. Some of the T cells may derive from the graft donor.

J is TRBJ1-1 and V is TRBV25-1; D remains unclear. The CDR3 runs to 16 residues. Trimming removed 1 base from V and 0 bases from J, with 12 bases in between. Per germline, CDR1 MGHDK and CDR2 SYGVNS. CDR3 loop: CASSESRLQLNTEAFF. The CDR3 bases are TGTGCCAGCAGTGAATCCCGTTTACAACTGAACACTGAAGCTTTCTTT. The full variable domain, its missing parts supplied by reference TRBV25-1 and TRBJ1-1, is EADIYQTPRYLVIGTGKKITLECSQTMGHDKMYWYQQDPGMELHLIHYSYGVNSTEKGDLSSESTVSRIRTEHFPLTLESARPSHTSQYLCASSESRLQLNTEAFFGQGTRLTVV.

This chain connects TRBV21-1 to TRBJ1-1; the table calls TRBD1, which could not be checked here. TRBV21-1 is classified as a pseudogene. This CDR3 has 17 residues. This chain's CDR3 is CASSPWDRGTPNTEAFF. DNA of the CDR3: TGTGCCAGCAGCCCCTGGGACAGGGGAACCCCTAACACTGAAGCTTTCTTT.

The chain is built from TRBV4-2 and TRBJ1-3; D is undetermined. The CDR3 runs to 17 residues. V was trimmed by 0 bases and J by 0 bases, leaving 12 bases between them. In germline, CDR1 is LGHNA, CDR2 YNFKEQ. CDR3 protein: CASSQDPTPNSGNTIYF. CDR3 nucleotides: TGTGCCAGCAGCCAAGATCCGACACCTAACTCTGGAAACACCATATATTTT.

The gene calls are TRBV7-8 and TRBJ1-1; D gene unclear. CDR1 and CDR2 from the germline V gene are SGHVS and FQNEAQ. The CDR3 spans 13 residues. V dropped 3 bases and J dropped 1 base, with 6 bases sitting between them. DNA of the CDR3: TGTGCCAGCAGCTTGCGGGGGAACACTGAAGCTTTCTTT. Its translation: CASSLRGNTEAFF.

This clone is large (0.1 to 1%) in the sample. This chain uses TRBV19 with TRBJ2-5, with D tentatively TRBD2 (7 bases). There are 19 residues in the CDR3. Germline values: CDR1 LNHDA, CDR2 SQIVND (reference sequence). Trimming shortened V by 3 bases and J by 0 bases, and 23 bases separated the two germline ends. In DNA form, the CDR3 reads TGTGCCAGTAGTATGGGGGGGTCGACAGGACCTTTGTACCAAGAGACCCAGTACTTC. It encodes CASSMGGSTGPLYQETQYF.

The chain couples TRBV18 to TRBJ2-7; tentatively, D is TRBD2 (6 bases). The V and J ends lost 2 bases and 2 bases respectively, with 16 bases between them. The length of the CDR3 is 16 residues. The germline CDR1 and CDR2 sequences are KGHSH and LQKENI. The CDR3 protein is CASSPNVGRFTYEQYF. CDR3 DNA sequence: TGTGCCAGCTCACCAAATGTAGGGAGGTTCACCTACGAGCAGTACTTC.

V is TRBV7-6 and J is TRBJ2-1; 14 bases agree with TRBD2. This CDR3 contains 16 residues. Germline-derived CDR1 and CDR2 are SGHVS and FNYEAQ. V was pared by 1 base and J by 10 bases, with 6 bases of the junction left unmatched. In nucleotides, the CDR3 is TGTGCCAGCAGCTTAGTACGACTAGCGGGGGGGCAGGAGCAGTTCTTC. It specifies CASSLVRLAGGQEQFF. The complete variable domain, with remaining parts taken from reference TRBV7-6 and TRBJ2-1, reads GAGVSQSPRYKVTKRGQDVALRCDPISGHVSLYWYRQALGQGPEFLTYFNYEAQQDKSGLPNDRFSAERPEGSISTLTIQRTEQRDSAMYRCASSLVRLAGGQEQFFGPGTRLTVL.

This clone was detected a few times. V and J are TRBV7-6 and TRBJ2-5; D gene unclear. The CDR3 runs to 15 residues. CDR1 and CDR2 from the germline V gene are SGHVS and FNYEAQ. V shed 4 bases and J shed 2 bases, with 14 bases lying between them. The CDR3 nucleotides are TGTGCCAGCAGCTCCAACGACAAGTTTCAAGAGACCCAGTACTTC. As protein: CASSSNDKFQETQYF.

The sample holds a few counts of this clone. The J gene is TRBJ1-3, the V gene TRBV7-2; D gene ambiguous. The length of the CDR3 is 16 residues. Trimming cost V 3 bases and J 0 bases, with 12 bases left between them. CDR1 and CDR2 from the germline V gene are SGHTA and FQGNSA. CDR3 in amino acids: CASSFYRGSSGNTIYF. In nucleotides, the CDR3 is TGTGCCAGCAGCTTCTACCGAGGGAGCTCTGGAAACACCATATATTTT.

The CDR3 sequence is CASSLATGTSVSYEQYF. The CDR3, as DNA: TGTGCCAGCAGTTTGGCCACCGGGACTAGCGTCTCCTACGAGCAGTACTTC. The chain has TRBV28 and TRBJ2-7, with 10 bases matching TRBD2. The V segment lost 3 bases and the J segment 0 bases; nucleotides outside the gene matches: 8. This CDR3 region has 17 residues. Germline-derived CDR1 and CDR2 are MDHEN and SYDVKM.

The V call is TRBV4-3, the J call TRBJ1-6; 10 bases fit TRBD1. Trimming at V came to 6 bases and at J to 7 bases, leaving 12 bases not matched to a gene. Germline assignment: CDR1 LGHNA and CDR2 YSLEER. The CDR3 spans 17 residues. The CDR3 DNA reads TGCGCCAGCAGTCGGCACGTACCGGGACAGGGGAATTCACCCCTCCACTTT. The encoded protein is CASSRHVPGQGNSPLHF.

This clone was seen a single time. The chain has TRBV27 and TRBJ1-1; 7 bases line up with TRBD1. Germline V gene lookup returns CDR1 MNHEY and CDR2 SMNVEV (reference sequence). The length of the CDR3 is 12 residues. V gave up 7 bases and J gave up 3 bases; unmatched junction bases: 2. The CDR3 nucleotides read TGTGCCAGCAACAGGGGCGACACTGAAGCTTTCTTT. Protein sequence: CASNRGDTEAFF.

This chain connects TRBV7-2 to TRBJ2-2, with 14 bases identical to TRBD2. J lost 5 bases, V lost 5 bases, and 4 bases had no gene match. The CDR3 spans 16 residues. Germline V gene lookup returns CDR1 SGHTA and CDR2 FQGNSA. CDR3: CASSLGLAGATGELFF. The DNA for the CDR3 is TGTGCCAGCAGCCTGGGACTAGCGGGGGCTACCGGGGAGCTGTTTTTT.

V gene TRBV15 combines with J gene TRBJ1-1; no definite D call. Germline assignment: CDR1 LNHNV and CDR2 YYDKDF (reference sequence). There are 12 residues in the CDR3. Trimming removed 2 bases at V and 4 bases at J, with 5 bases between. The DNA for the CDR3 is TGTGCCACCAGCAGATTCTCCACTGAAGCTTTCTTT. Translating gives CATSRFSTEAFF.

The count of this clone is one. The germline gene is not matched at one end of the junction; a read error may be the cause. Other DNA sequences in the same sample also yield this CDR3. This rearrangement joins TRBV4-1 to TRBJ1-1, with a tentative D call TRBD1 (5 bases). CDR3 length equals 15 residues. Germline loops: CDR1 MGHRA, CDR2 YSYEKL. CDR3 coding DNA: TGCGCCAGCAGCCAAGGGATCGACAGCAACACTGAGGCTTTCTTT. Its translation: CASSQGIDSNTEAFF.

This clone was recorded only once. The CDR3: CASRSPGLAGDKHMGTQYF. The CDR3 coding sequence is TGTGCCAGCAGGTCTCCGGGACTAGCGGGAGACAAGCACATGGGGACCCAGTACTTC. The V call is TRBV7-9, the J call TRBJ2-5; TRBD2 aligns across 14 bases. CDR1 SEHNR and CDR2 FQNEAQ come from the germline V gene (reference sequence). This CDR3 has 19 amino acids. The V and J ends lost 6 bases and 7 bases, in that order; junction bases with no gene match: 19.

V gene TRBV4-1 combines with J gene TRBJ2-7, with D perhaps matching TRBD1 (5 bases). The CDR3 has 14 amino acids. Germline-derived CDR1 and CDR2 are MGHRA and YSYEKL. Trimming cost V 1 base and J 5 bases, with 12 bases left between them. In DNA form, the CDR3 reads TGCGCCAGCAGCCAAGTTGGGTCAGGGAACGAGCAGTACTTC. It encodes CASSQVGSGNEQYF.

The CDR3 coding sequence is TGTGCCATCAGTGATTTTGTGGGAGGCCGAGCCGATACGCAGTATTTT. It codes for CAISDFVGGRADTQYF. The chain carries TRBV10-3 and TRBJ2-3, with D tentatively TRBD2 (6 bases). The germline CDR1 and CDR2 sequences are ENHRY and SYGVKD. V lost 3 bases to trimming and J lost 6 bases, with 19 bases between them. The CDR3 length is 16 residues.

The chain couples TRBV9 to TRBJ2-2; 12 bases are a match to TRBD2. Trimming removed 9 bases from V and 3 bases from J; junction bases left unmatched: 3. CDR1 and CDR2 from the germline V gene are SGDLS and YYNGEE. The length of the CDR3 is 14 residues. The CDR3 here is CATRLAGDTGELFF. CDR3 DNA sequence: TGTGCCACCAGACTAGCGGGAGACACCGGGGAGCTGTTTTTT.

The V and J genes are TRBV6-5 and TRBJ2-5, with D perhaps TRBD2 (5 bases). The ends were cut back, 9 bases at V and 3 bases at J, with 14 bases in the middle. The CDR3 is 13 amino acids. Germline V gene data show CDR1 as MNHEY and CDR2 as SVGAGI. CDR3 in DNA: TGTGCCAGTACCCGCAGGACTGAAGAGACCCAGTACTTC. Protein product: CASTRRTEETQYF.

The chain is built from TRBV19 and TRBJ1-4, with 8 positions matching TRBD1. Trimming removed 5 bases from V and 6 bases from J; junction bases left unmatched: 8. The CDR3 has 15 residues. The V gene's germline CDR1 is LNHDA and CDR2 SQIVND (reference sequence). The CDR3, as DNA: TGTGCCAGTAGTCCCGGACAGGGAGATTATGAAAAACTGTTTTTT. This codes for CASSPGQGDYEKLFF.

The V call is TRBV7-9, the J call TRBJ1-1; 8 bases are shared with TRBD1. J was trimmed by 6 bases and V by 3 bases; bases with no gene match: 6. CDR3 size: 14 residues. The germline CDR1 and CDR2 sequences are SEHNR and FQNEAQ (reference sequence). DNA for the CDR3: TGTGCCAGCAGCTTCCAGGGGGCGCCCGCTGAAGCTTTCTTT. Translating it yields CASSFQGAPAEAFF. The full variable domain, with the rest looked up from reference TRBV7-9 and TRBJ1-1, is DTGVSQNPRHKITKRGQNVTFRCDPISEHNRLYWYRQTLGQGPEFLTYFQNEAQLEKSRLLSDRFSAERPKGSFSTLEIQRTEQGDSAMYLCASSFQGAPAEAFFGQGTRLTVV.

The chain recombines TRBV2 with TRBJ2-1, with D possibly TRBD1 on 6 matching bases. V was pared by 8 bases and J by 16 bases, with 15 bases between. The CDR3 has 10 amino acids. Per germline, CDR1 SNHLY and CDR2 FYNNEI. The chain's CDR3 is CASQTRGYFF. In DNA form, the CDR3 reads TGTGCCAGCCAAACCAGGGGTTACTTCTTC.

This chain joins TRBV7-9 and TRBJ1-6; 8 bases are a match to TRBD1. Per the germline V gene, CDR1 is SEHNR and CDR2 is FQNEAQ (reference sequence). The V and J ends lost 5 bases and 4 bases, in that order; junction bases with no gene match: 13. The CDR3 consists of 18 residues. CDR3 coding DNA: TGTGCCAGCAGCAAGAGGGAAGGACAGGGCCGTTATAATTCACCCCTCCACTTT. Its protein product is CASSKREGQGRYNSPLHF. Together with reference TRBV7-9 and TRBJ1-6, the CDR3 gives the full variable domain: DTGVSQNPRHKITKRGQNVTFRCDPISEHNRLYWYRQTLGQGPEFLTYFQNEAQLEKSRLLSDRFSAERPKGSFSTLEIQRTEQGDSAMYLCASSKREGQGRYNSPLHFGNGTRLTVT.

In regard to this clone: In the same sample, other DNA sequences code for this CDR3. The rearrangement joins TRBV4-3 to TRBJ1-1; 7 bases agree with TRBD1. The CDR3 is 15 residues long. The V and J ends lost 3 bases and 4 bases, in that order; junction bases with no gene match: 8. Germline values: CDR1 LGHNA, CDR2 YSLEER. The CDR3, as DNA: TGCGCCAGCAGCCAGGACCTGGGACAGCTCACTGAAGCTTTCTTT. Its translation is CASSQDLGQLTEAFF.

This clone was seen only a few times. V gene TRBV19 combines with J gene TRBJ1-1, with TRBD1 matching 7 bases. This CDR3 has 16 residues. V was clipped by 6 bases and J by 0 bases; unmatched bases: 10. Germline-derived CDR1 and CDR2 are LNHDA and SQIVND (reference sequence). CDR3 nucleotide sequence: TGTGCCAGTAGACAAGGACAGGCCGGATTGAACACTGAAGCTTTCTTT. It codes for CASRQGQAGLNTEAFF.

This clone has just one count. The chain links TRBV13 to TRBJ2-1, with 8 bases identical to TRBD2. CDR1 is PRHDT, CDR2 FYEKMQ, per germline (reference sequence). V lost 1 base, J lost 2 bases, and 4 bases stayed unmatched. CDR3 size: 16 residues. The CDR3 bases are TGTGCCAGCAGCTTAGAGGCGGGAGGTACCTACAATGAGCAGTTCTTC. Protein: CASSLEAGGTYNEQFF.

CDR3 in DNA: TGTGCCAGCAGCAGGAACACCGGGGAGCTGTTTTTT. It specifies CASSRNTGELFF. This chain connects TRBV27 to TRBJ2-2; D not resolved. Trimming took 6 bases from V and 1 from J, leaving 3 bases between them. The CDR3 has 12 amino acids. Germline-derived CDR1 and CDR2 are MNHEY and SMNVEV (reference sequence).

This clone occurred a few times. The chain uses TRBV27 and TRBJ1-4, with D hard to call. The V end was cut by 2 bases, the J end by 4 bases, with 11 bases between. Per the germline V gene, CDR1 is MNHEY and CDR2 is SMNVEV (reference sequence). The CDR3 has 15 residues. The CDR3 here is CASSLAGPVNEKLFF. CDR3 DNA sequence: TGTGCCAGCAGTTTAGCAGGCCCAGTTAATGAAAAACTGTTTTTT.

The V call is TRBV6-6, the J call TRBJ2-3, with D tentatively TRBD2 (6 bases). Germline loops: CDR1 MNHNY, CDR2 SVGAGI (reference sequence). The CDR3 has 15 amino acids. V was pared by 4 bases and J by 3 bases, with 14 bases between. The CDR3 here is CASSFRLGGTDTQYF. For the CDR3, the DNA is TGTGCCAGCAGTTTCCGCTTAGGAGGGACAGATACGCAGTATTTT.